This T cell receptor beta chain originates from a study of T cell repertoires in cytomegalovirus infection. Study summary: A matching HLA type, together with CMV infection, was signaled by public TCR beta signatures.

In its sample, this clonotype was seen a few times. Its antigen is not known. Study findings and constraints: CMV carriers with the relevant HLA were identified by cumulative public TCR beta family frequency. HLA-C-restricted CMV-specific TCR beta clonotypes were dominant in the ex vivo response.

TCRdb redid the calling of the reads with MiXCR, one entry per CDR3 protein. In the table there are about 530,000 distinct CDR3 sequences, 26% of which are singletons. Trimming stripped 5 bases from V and 8 bases from J, with 15 bases between. In germline, CDR1 is MNHEY, CDR2 SVGAGI. The CDR3 is 13 residues long. The V gene is TRBV6-5, the J gene TRBJ1-2, with a weak D call TRBD1 (6 bases). The sequencing sample was made of PBMCs. The sequence came from a human donor in good health (CMV status not recorded). Some clones in this sample may be carry-over from other donors' samples. In nucleotides, the CDR3 is TGTGCCAGCAGTCGCCTAGGGGGGACGGGCTACACCTTC. Translated: CASSRLGGTGYTF.